The entry below gives a single TCR beta chain sequence along with its context. Its antigen remains undetermined. Within one base of it there is no much larger clone, and no base qualities were kept. The source of the sample is a study of identical twins (dated by TCRdb to the mid-2010s). Broadly, across the study: To test whether fetal clonotypes persist, this study deep-sequenced TCR alpha and beta repertoires from monozygotic twins, from unrelated adults of various ages, and from cord blood. To rule out contamination, the twin experiments were replicated at different times with different library preparation protocols.

General findings and caveats noted by the study authors: Abundant cord blood beta clonotypes had fewer insertions, young adult naive repertoires showed a similar but weaker trend, and memory repertoires showed no such trend. Because the same donors could not be followed over many years, conclusions were based on cross-sectional statistical analysis. Excess twin sharing in beta out-of-frame sequences was weaker because fewer shared sequences lowered the signal-to-noise ratio. In monozygotic twins, recombination models systematically underestimated out-of-frame TCR alpha sharing, but the models matched the sharing seen between unrelated individuals. Out-of-frame TCR alpha sequences shared between twins showed an excess of low generation-probability sequences compared with coincidental sharing between unrelated individuals. Invariant T cells such as MAIT and iNKT could partly confound zero-insertion analyses, although diverse VJ usage argued against such confounding for most clonotypes.

Receptor amplification or capture employed 5' RACE. Data came from an Illumina HiSeq 2000. Template switching added a universal primer binding site, and the final cDNA carried a unique molecular identifier that allowed TCR cDNA molecules to be counted accurately. Specific primers in the conserved constant-segment region were used to synthesize first-strand cDNA for the TCR alpha and beta chains. To control for contamination, every cDNA library carried two barcodes: a SMART-Mk sample barcode plus Illumina barcodes. TruSeq adapter sequences along with Illumina sample barcodes were introduced in two successive PCR steps. The TCR alpha and beta cDNA libraries were sequenced on the Illumina HiSeq platform using custom primers. From the authors' description of their analysis: Raw reads were processed with MiGEC to extract unique molecular identifiers, and MiXCR was used to determine CDR3 positions. For each individual, recombination models were inferred using an EM algorithm with the repgenHMM and IGoR tools. The analysis of shared clonotypes was done with the tcR package in R, with sharing normalized by the product of cloneset sizes. To study raw recombination free of thymic and clonal selection effects, out-of-frame nonproductive sequences were analyzed. TCRdb reanalyzed the raw reads on its own, using fastp at Q25 for trimming and MiXCR for clone calling, and kept in-frame beta chains. CDR3 protein sequences are deduplicated, and each keeps its most common genes and DNA. The V and J calls come from TCRdb's annotation, not from the publication. Present in this sample are some 1,600,000 distinct CDR3 sequences, about 32% of which were seen just once. Around 0.3% of the sample is held by the ten biggest clonotypes.

Only healthy Caucasian donors were included. Including the terminal cysteine and phenylalanine, the CDR3 comprises 15 residues. The sequence is cut down to CDR3 DNA, 45 bases in frame from base 1. Sequences SEHNR (CDR1) and FQNEAQ (CDR2) are obtained from the germline V gene (reference sequence). The junction shows trimming of 4 bases on V and 4 bases on J, plus 16 bases between the germline ends. Recombination joined TRBV7-9 with TRBJ1-2; a confident D gene designation cannot be given. The source of this sequence is a newborn girl in good health. Sequencing was carried out using cord blood. This receptor carries the CDR3 CASSSTQESGYGYTF. The DNA sequence is as follows: TGTGCCAGCAGCTCGACTCAGGAAAGCGGCTATGGCTACACCTTC.